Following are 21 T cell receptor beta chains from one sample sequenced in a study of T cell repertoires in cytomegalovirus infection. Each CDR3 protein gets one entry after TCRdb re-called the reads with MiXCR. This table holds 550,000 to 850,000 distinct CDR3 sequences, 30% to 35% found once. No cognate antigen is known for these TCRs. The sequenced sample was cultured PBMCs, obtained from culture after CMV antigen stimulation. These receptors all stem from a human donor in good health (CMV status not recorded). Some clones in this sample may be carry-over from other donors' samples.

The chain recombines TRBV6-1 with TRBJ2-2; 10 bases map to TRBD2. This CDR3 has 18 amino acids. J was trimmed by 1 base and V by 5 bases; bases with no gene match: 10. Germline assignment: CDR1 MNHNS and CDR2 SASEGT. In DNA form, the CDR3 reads TGTGCCAGCAGTCCTAGACGGAGCGGGAGGGTGAACACCGGGGAGCTGTTTTTT. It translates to CASSPRRSGRVNTGELFF.

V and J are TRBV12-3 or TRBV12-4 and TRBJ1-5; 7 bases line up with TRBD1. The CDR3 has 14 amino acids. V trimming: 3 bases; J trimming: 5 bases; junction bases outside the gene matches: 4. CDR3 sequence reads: CASSFDRDDQPQHF. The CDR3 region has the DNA TGTGCCAGCAGTTTCGACAGGGACGATCAGCCCCAGCATTTT.

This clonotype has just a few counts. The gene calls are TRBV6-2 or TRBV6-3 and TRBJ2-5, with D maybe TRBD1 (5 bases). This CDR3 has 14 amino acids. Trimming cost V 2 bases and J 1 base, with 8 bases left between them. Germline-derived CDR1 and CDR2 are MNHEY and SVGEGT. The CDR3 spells CASSYVTVQETQYF. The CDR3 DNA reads TGTGCCAGCAGTTACGTGACAGTCCAAGAGACCCAGTACTTC.

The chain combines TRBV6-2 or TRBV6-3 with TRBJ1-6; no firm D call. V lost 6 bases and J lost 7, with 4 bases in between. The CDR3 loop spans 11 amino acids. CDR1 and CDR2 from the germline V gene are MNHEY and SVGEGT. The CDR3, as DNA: TGTGCCAGCAGCGCCAATTCACCCCTCCACTTT. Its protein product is CASSANSPLHF.

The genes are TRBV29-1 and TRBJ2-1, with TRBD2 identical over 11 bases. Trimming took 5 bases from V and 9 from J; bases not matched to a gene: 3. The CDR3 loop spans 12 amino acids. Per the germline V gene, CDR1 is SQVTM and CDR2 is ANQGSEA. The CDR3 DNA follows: TGCAGCGTTACTAGCGGGAGCGGTGAGCAGTTCTTC. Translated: CSVTSGSGEQFF.

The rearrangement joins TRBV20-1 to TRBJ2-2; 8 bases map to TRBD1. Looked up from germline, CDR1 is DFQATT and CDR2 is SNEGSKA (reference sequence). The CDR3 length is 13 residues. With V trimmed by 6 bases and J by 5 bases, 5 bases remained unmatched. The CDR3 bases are TGCAGTGCAGGGACAGGCTTGACCGGGGAGCTGTTTTTT. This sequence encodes CSAGTGLTGELFF.

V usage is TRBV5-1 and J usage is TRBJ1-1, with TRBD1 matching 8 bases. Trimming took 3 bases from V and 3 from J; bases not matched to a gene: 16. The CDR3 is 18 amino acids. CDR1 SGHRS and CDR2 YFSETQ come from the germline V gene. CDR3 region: CASSSDRTGIVGDTEAFF. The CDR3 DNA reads TGCGCCAGCAGCTCGGATCGGACAGGGATCGTGGGTGACACTGAAGCTTTCTTT.

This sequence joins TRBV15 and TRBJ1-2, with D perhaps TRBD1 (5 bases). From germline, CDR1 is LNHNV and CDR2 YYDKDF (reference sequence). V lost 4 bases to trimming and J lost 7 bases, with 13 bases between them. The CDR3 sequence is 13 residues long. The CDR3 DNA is TGTGCCACCAGCAACTTAGGGGATTTTGGCTACACCTTC. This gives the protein CATSNLGDFGYTF.

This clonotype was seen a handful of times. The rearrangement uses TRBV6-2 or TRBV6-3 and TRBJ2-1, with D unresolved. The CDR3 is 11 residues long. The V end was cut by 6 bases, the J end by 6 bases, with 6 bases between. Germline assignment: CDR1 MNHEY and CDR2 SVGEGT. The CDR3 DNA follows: TGTGCCAGCAGGTTGAGCAATGAGCAGTTCTTC. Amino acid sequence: CASRLSNEQFF.

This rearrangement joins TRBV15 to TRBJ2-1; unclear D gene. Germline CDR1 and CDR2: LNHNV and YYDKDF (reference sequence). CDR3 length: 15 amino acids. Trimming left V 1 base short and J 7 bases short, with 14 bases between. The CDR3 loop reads CATSRGSHAGNEQFF. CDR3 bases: TGTGCCACCAGCAGAGGTAGCCATGCCGGGAATGAGCAGTTCTTC.

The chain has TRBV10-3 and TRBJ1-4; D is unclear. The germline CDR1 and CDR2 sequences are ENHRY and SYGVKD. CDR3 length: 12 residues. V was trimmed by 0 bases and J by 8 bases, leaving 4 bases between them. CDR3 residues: CAISESREKLFF. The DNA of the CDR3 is TGTGCCATCAGTGAGTCGAGAGAAAAACTGTTTTTT.

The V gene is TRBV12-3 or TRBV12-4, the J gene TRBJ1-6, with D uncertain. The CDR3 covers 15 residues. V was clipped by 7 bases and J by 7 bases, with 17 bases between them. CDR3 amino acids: CASTPAVGRNSPLHF. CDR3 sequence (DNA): TGTGCCAGCACCCCTGCCGTGGGTAGGAATTCACCCCTCCACTTT.

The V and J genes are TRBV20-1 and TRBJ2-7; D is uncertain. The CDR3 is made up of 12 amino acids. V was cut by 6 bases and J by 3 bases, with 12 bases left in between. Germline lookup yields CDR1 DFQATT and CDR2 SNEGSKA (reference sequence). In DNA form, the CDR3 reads TGCAGTGCGACCAAGGAACTCTACGAGCAGTACTTC. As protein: CSATKELYEQYF.

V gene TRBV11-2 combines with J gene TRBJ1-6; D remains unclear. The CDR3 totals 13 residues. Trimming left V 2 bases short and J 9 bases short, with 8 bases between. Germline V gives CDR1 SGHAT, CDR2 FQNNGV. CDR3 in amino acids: CASSLFLGSPLHF. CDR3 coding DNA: TGTGCCAGCAGCTTATTTCTCGGTTCACCCCTCCACTTT.

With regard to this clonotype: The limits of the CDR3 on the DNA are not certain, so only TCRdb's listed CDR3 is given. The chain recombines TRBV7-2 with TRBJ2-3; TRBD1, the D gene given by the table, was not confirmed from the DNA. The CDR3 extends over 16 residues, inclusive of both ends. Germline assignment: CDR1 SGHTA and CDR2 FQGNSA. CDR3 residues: CASRMGVGLGTDTQNF.

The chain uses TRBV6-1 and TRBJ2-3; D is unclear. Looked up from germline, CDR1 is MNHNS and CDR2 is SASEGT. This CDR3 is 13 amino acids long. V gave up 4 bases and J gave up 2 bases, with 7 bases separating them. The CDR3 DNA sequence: TGTGCCAGCAGTGGGAATTTCACAGATACGCAGTATTTT. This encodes CASSGNFTDTQYF.

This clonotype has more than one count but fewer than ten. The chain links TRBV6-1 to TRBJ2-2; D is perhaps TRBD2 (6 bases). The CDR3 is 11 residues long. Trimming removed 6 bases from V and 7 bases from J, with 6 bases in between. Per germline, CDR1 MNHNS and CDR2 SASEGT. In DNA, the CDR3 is TGTGCCAGCAGGGGGGGCGGGGAGCTGTTTTTT. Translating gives CASRGGGELFF.

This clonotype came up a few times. The CDR3: CASKGWEGMNTEAFF. In DNA, the CDR3 is TGTGCCAGCAAGGGCTGGGAGGGAATGAACACTGAAGCTTTCTTT. The rearrangement links TRBV28 to TRBJ1-1; no clear D gene. This CDR3 spans 15 amino acids. The ends were cut back, 7 bases at V and 0 bases at J, with 15 bases in the middle. The germline V gene encodes CDR1 MDHEN and CDR2 SYDVKM.

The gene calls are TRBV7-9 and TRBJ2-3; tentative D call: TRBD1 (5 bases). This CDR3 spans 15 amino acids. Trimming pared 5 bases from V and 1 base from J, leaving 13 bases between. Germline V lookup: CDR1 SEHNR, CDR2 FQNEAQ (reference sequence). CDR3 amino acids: CASSVDSTGTDTQYF. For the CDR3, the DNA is TGTGCCAGCAGCGTAGACAGCACGGGCACAGATACGCAGTATTTT.

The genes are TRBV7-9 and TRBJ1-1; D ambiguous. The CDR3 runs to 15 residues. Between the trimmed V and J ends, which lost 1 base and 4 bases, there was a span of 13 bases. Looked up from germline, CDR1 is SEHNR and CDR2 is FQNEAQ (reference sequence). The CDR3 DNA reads TGTGCCAGCAGCTTAGGTTCCCCCTCCGGCACTGAAGCTTTCTTT. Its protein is CASSLGSPSGTEAFF.

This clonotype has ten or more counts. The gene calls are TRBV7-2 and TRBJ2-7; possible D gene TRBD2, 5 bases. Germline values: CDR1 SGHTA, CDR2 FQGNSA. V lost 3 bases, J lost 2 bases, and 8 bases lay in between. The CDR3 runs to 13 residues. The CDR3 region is CASSFAGTYEQYF. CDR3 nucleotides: TGTGCCAGCAGCTTCGCCGGGACCTACGAGCAGTACTTC.